One and the same sample provided the 5 T cell receptor beta chains below, sequenced in a study of cytomegalovirus exposure and HLA in healthy donors. Primers included in the PCR were 60 Vbeta and 13 Jbeta primers. Data came from immunoSEQ multiplex PCR; TCRdb stores just in-frame clones and leaves some out. This sample has more than 140,000 clones, with about 64% found just once. The specimen sequenced was PBMCs. Receptors originate from a woman aged 25-40 years in good health and CMV-seropositive.

With regard to this clone: Compared with germline, one end of the junction differs, possibly owing to a read error. The V call is TRBV7-7, the J call TRBJ2-5, with 11 positions matching TRBD2. In germline, CDR1 is SSHAT, CDR2 FNYEAQ (reference sequence). The CDR3 loop spans 14 amino acids. The CDR3, as DNA: TGTGCTAGCAGCGGGACTAGCGGCGGAGAGACCCAGTACTTC. Translated: CASSGTSGGETQYF. Using reference TRBV7-7 and TRBJ2-5 for the parts outside the CDR3, the full variable domain is GAGVSQSPRYKVTKRGQDVTLRCDPISSHATLYWYQQALGQGPEFLTYFNYEAQPDKSGLPSDRFSAERPEGSISTLTIQRTEQRDSAMYRCASSGTSGGETQYFGPGTRLLVL.

This clone was seen only a few times. V gene TRBV5-1 combines with J gene TRBJ1-6, with TRBD1 matching over 9 bases. J gave up 9 bases and V 7 bases, and 8 bases lay outside the gene matches. The CDR3 is 14 amino acids. CDR1 is SGHRS, CDR2 YFSETQ, per germline. CDR3 DNA sequence: TGCGCCAGCCGGGAGGGGACAGGGCGTTCACCCCTCCACTTT. Amino acid sequence: CASREGTGRSPLHF. Using reference TRBV5-1 and TRBJ1-6 for the parts outside the CDR3, the full variable domain is KAGVTQTPRYLIKTRGQQVTLSCSPISGHRSVSWYQQTPGQGLQFLFEYFSETQRNKGNFPGRFSGRQFSNSRSEMNVSTLELGDSALYLCASREGTGRSPLHFGNGTRLTVT.

The rearrangement uses TRBV6-5 and TRBJ2-1; D is undetermined. CDR1 MNHEY and CDR2 SVGAGI come from the germline V gene. This CDR3 comprises 12 residues. V was cut by 2 bases and J by 8 bases, with 7 bases left in between. For the CDR3, the DNA is TGTGCCAGCAGTTACCGGAGCGATGAGCAGTTCTTC. As protein: CASSYRSDEQFF.

V and J are TRBV4-1 and TRBJ2-5, with a tentative D call TRBD2 (5 bases). Trimming shortened V by 0 bases and J by 11 bases, and 13 bases separated the two germline ends. CDR1 is MGHRA and CDR2 is YSYEKL in the germline V gene. This CDR3 contains 13 residues. CDR3 nucleotides: TGCGCCAGCAGCCAAGATCAGGCTTGGGAGCAGTACTTC. Translating it yields CASSQDQAWEQYF.

This clone came up once. The chain combines TRBV7-3 with TRBJ2-1; weak D call: TRBD2 (5 bases). Germline CDR1 and CDR2: SGHTA and FQGTGA. The V end was cut by 1 base, the J end by 2 bases, with 9 bases between. The CDR3 runs to 15 residues. CDR3 loop: CASSLSGSPYNEQFF. The CDR3 DNA follows: TGTGCCAGCAGCTTAAGTGGGAGCCCCTACAATGAGCAGTTCTTC. The whole variable domain, filled in from reference TRBV7-3 and TRBJ2-1, reads GAGVSQTPSNKVTEKGKYVELRCDPISGHTALYWYRQSLGQGPEFLIYFQGTGAADDSGLPNDRFFAVRPEGSVSTLKIQRTERGDSAVYLCASSLSGSPYNEQFFGPGTRLTVL.